A selection of T cell receptor beta chains follows, all from one sample in a study of PD-1 blockade in classical Hodgkin lymphoma. Assay: immunoSEQ multiplex PCR; the TCRdb copy retains only in-frame clones and omits some. The repertoire holds about 44,000 clones, with 60% to 70% as singletons. This specimen was peripheral blood mononuclear cells (PBMCs), taken before the fourth cycle of nivolumab. The source is a human donor with classical Hodgkin lymphoma. The CDR3 runs from the conserved cysteine through the conserved F or W. The D gene is left open where the match is weak. The listing skips clone size in some rows; elsewhere it reads once, few, many or a size class.

J: TRBJ1-1; size: few; D: TRBD1; V: TRBV6-5; CDR3: CASSRGGGDTEAFF; DNA: TGTGCCAGCAGTCGAGGGGGCGGGGACACTGAAGCTTTCTTT
J: TRBJ2-2; size: .; D: TRBD1; V: TRBV27; CDR3: CASRFGQGYTGELFF; DNA: TGTGCCAGCAGGTTCGGACAGGGTTACACCGGGGAGCTGTTTTTT
J: TRBJ2-5; size: .; D: .; V: TRBV5-1; CDR3: CASSLGQGKETQYF; DNA: TGCGCCAGCAGCTTGGGCCAGGGAAAAGAGACCCAGTACTTC
J: TRBJ2-7; size: .; D: .; V: TRBV7-2; CDR3: CASRGYEQYF; DNA: TGTGCCAGCAGGGGGTACGAGCAGTACTTC
J: TRBJ2-3; size: .; D: .; V: TRBV30; CDR3: CAWSPRLGDTQYF; DNA: TGTGCCTGGTCCCCCCGGCTAGGAGATACGCAGTATTTT
J: TRBJ1-4; size: .; D: .; V: TRBV30; CDR3: CAWRGATNEKLFF; DNA: TGTGCCTGGAGGGGTGCAACTAATGAAAAACTGTTTTTT
J: TRBJ2-3; size: .; D: TRBD2; V: TRBV5-1; CDR3: CASRGAGGPDTQYF; DNA: TGCGCCAGCAGGGGGGCGGGGGGCCCAGATACGCAGTATTTT
J: TRBJ1-6; size: .; D: .; V: TRBV19; CDR3: CASSIVGELDNSPLHF; DNA: TGTGCCAGTAGTATAGTCGGGGAATTGGATAATTCACCCCTCCACTTT
J: TRBJ2-2; size: .; D: TRBD2; V: TRBV19; CDR3: CASSSGGRIAGELFF; DNA: TGTGCCAGTAGTAGCGGGGGGCGAATCGCCGGGGAGCTGTTTTTT
J: TRBJ2-5; size: .; D: .; V: TRBV7-2; CDR3: CASSLDRDPDGETQYF; DNA: TGTGCCAGCAGCTTAGACCGGGATCCCGACGGAGAGACCCAGTACTTC
J: TRBJ1-5; size: .; D: TRBD1; V: TRBV19; CDR3: CASTKGAGSNQPQHF; DNA: TGTGCCAGTACCAAGGGGGCGGGTAGCAATCAGCCCCAGCATTTT
J: TRBJ2-3; size: .; D: .; V: TRBV10-2; CDR3: CASRNYPDTQYF; DNA: TGCGCCAGTCGGAATTATCCAGATACGCAGTATTTT
J: TRBJ2-3; size: .; D: TRBD2; V: TRBV28; CDR3: CATLATSADTQYF; DNA: TGTGCCACCCTAGCGACTAGCGCAGATACGCAGTATTTT
J: TRBJ1-1; size: medium-sized; D: TRBD1; V: TRBV7-2; CDR3: CASSSQGDTEAFF; DNA: TGTGCCAGCAGCTCACAGGGGGACACTGAAGCTTTCTTT
J: TRBJ2-7; size: .; D: .; V: TRBV7-2; CDR3: CASSPGGPGAYEQYF; DNA: TGTGCCAGCAGCCCCGGAGGTCCAGGCGCCTACGAGCAGTACTTC
J: TRBJ2-4; size: few; D: .; V: TRBV21-1; CDR3: CASSADRAAKNIQYF; DNA: TGTGCCAGCAGCGCGGACAGGGCGGCCAAAAACATTCAGTACTTC
J: TRBJ1-6; size: .; D: .; V: TRBV30; CDR3: CAWTGSASYNSPLHF; DNA: TGTGCCTGGACAGGGTCGGCCTCCTATAATTCACCCCTCCACTTT
J: TRBJ1-2; size: .; D: .; V: TRBV7-2; CDR3: CASTPTGGEGYTF; DNA: TGTGCCAGCACCCCGACAGGAGGTGAGGGCTACACCTTC
J: TRBJ2-3; size: .; D: TRBD2; V: TRBV19; CDR3: CASSIVLAGPNGDTQYF; DNA: TGTGCCAGTAGTATAGTACTAGCGGGGCCCAACGGGGATACGCAGTATTTT
J: TRBJ2-3; size: .; D: .; V: TRBV4-2; CDR3: CASSQDGGDTQYF; DNA: TGTGCCAGCAGCCAAGATGGGGGGGATACGCAGTATTTT
J: TRBJ1-1; size: .; D: .; V: TRBV4-3; CDR3: CASSQDGLGGTEAFF; DNA: TGCGCCAGCAGCCAAGATGGTCTCGGGGGCACTGAAGCTTTCTTT
J: TRBJ2-2; size: .; D: TRBD1; V: TRBV6-5; CDR3: CASSSTGTDLTGELFF; DNA: TGTGCCAGCAGTTCCACCGGGACAGATCTCACCGGGGAGCTGTTTTTT
J: TRBJ1-5; size: .; D: .; V: TRBV9; CDR3: CASSDRGDSNQPQHF; DNA: TGTGCCAGCAGCGACCGGGGGGATAGCAATCAGCCCCAGCATTTT
J: TRBJ2-7; size: few; D: .; V: TRBV30; CDR3: CAWSVRAGDYEQYF; DNA: TGTGCCTGGAGTGTACGGGCAGGGGATTACGAGCAGTACTTC
J: TRBJ2-7; size: .; D: TRBD1; V: TRBV7-6; CDR3: CASSPGQGAQGLLYEQYF; DNA: TGTGCCAGCAGCCCGGGACAGGGGGCGCAGGGACTACTCTACGAGCAGTACTTC
J: TRBJ2-5; size: few; D: .; V: TRBV30; CDR3: CAWSEGSVETQYF; DNA: TGTGCCTGGAGCGAGGGGTCGGTGGAGACCCAGTACTTC
J: TRBJ1-1; size: many; D: .; V: TRBV9; CDR3: CASSATGHLNTEAFF; DNA: TGTGCCAGCAGCGCCACGGGACACCTGAACACTGAAGCTTTCTTT
J: TRBJ2-3; size: .; D: .; V: TRBV6-6; CDR3: CASSYGGPLADTQYF; DNA: TGTGCCAGCAGTTACGGGGGCCCCCTGGCAGATACGCAGTATTTT
J: TRBJ2-7; size: .; D: .; V: TRBV4-3; CDR3: CASSQDRAGGYEQYF; DNA: TGCGCCAGCAGCCAAGATCGGGCTGGTGGCTACGAGCAGTACTTC
J: TRBJ2-3; size: .; D: TRBD2; V: TRBV18; CDR3: CASSRRTSGENTDTQYF; DNA: TGTGCCAGCTCACGCCGGACTAGCGGGGAGAACACAGATACGCAGTATTTT
J: TRBJ2-3; size: .; D: TRBD2; V: TRBV18; CDR3: CASRPPGLASDTQYF; DNA: TGTGCCAGCCGACCCCCGGGACTAGCATCGGATACGCAGTATTTT
J: TRBJ2-3; size: few; D: TRBD2; V: TRBV29-1; CDR3: CSVEGTSGSTDTQYF; DNA: TGCAGCGTTGAAGGGACTAGCGGGAGCACAGATACGCAGTATTTT
J: TRBJ2-1; size: .; D: TRBD2; V: TRBV7-2; CDR3: CASSVAASGYNEQFF; DNA: TGTGCCAGCAGCGTCGCTGCTAGCGGGTACAATGAGCAGTTCTTC
J: TRBJ2-5; size: .; D: TRBD2; V: TRBV5-4; CDR3: CASSNRKPGLAGGKETQYF; DNA: TGTGCCAGCAGCAACCGCAAACCAGGACTAGCGGGGGGAAAAGAGACCCAGTACTTC